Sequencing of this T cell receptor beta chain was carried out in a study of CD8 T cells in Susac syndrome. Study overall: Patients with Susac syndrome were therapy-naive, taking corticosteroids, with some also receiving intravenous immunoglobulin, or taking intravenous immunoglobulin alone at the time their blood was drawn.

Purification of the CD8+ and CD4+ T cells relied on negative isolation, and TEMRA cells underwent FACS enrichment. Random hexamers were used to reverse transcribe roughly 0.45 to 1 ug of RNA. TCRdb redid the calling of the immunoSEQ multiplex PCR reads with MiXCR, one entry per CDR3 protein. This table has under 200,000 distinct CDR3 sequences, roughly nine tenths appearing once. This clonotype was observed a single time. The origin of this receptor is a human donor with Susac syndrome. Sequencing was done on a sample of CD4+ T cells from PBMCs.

As DNA, the CDR3 is TGTGCTAGTGGTTTGATGGTGAACACTGAAGCTTTCTTT. Its protein is CASGLMVNTEAFF. V usage is TRBV12-5 and J usage is TRBJ1-1; D call uncertain. Germline V gene data show CDR1 as LGHNT and CDR2 as FRNRAP. The germline V and J ends were trimmed by 2 bases and 0 bases, with 4 bases remaining between them. There are 13 residues in the CDR3. The entire variable domain, with the rest obtained from reference TRBV12-5 and TRBJ1-1, is as follows: DARVTQTPRHKVTEMGQEVTMRCQPILGHNTVFWYRQTMMQGLELLAYFRNRAPLDDSGMPKDRFSAEMPDATLATLKIQPSEPRDSAVYFCASGLMVNTEAFFGQGTRLTVV.